The subject of this entry is one T cell receptor (beta chain). This clone was detected many times. There is no known antigen for this receptor. Qualities for individual bases were not recorded, and no much larger clone is one base off. This specimen's time point label, per the study, means: individuals recovered from natural SARS-CoV-2 infection. The immunoSEQ Assay was the method used to sequence TCRbeta CDR3 regions. After extraction, genomic DNA underwent amplification by bias-controlled multiplex PCR, followed by high-throughput sequencing. The original pipeline was this. To quantify the absolute abundance of each unique TCRbeta CDR3 region, sequences were collapsed and filtered. T cell fraction was estimated by normalization of TCRbeta template counts to usable DNA, with usable DNA being measured through amplification of reference genes present in all nucleated cells. Repertoire TCRs were annotated as SARS-CoV-2-specific by exact matching of V gene, CDR3 amino acid sequence and J gene to a known reactive TCR set. The reference SARS-CoV-2 TCR set came from MIRA and was filtered for enrichment in COVID-19-positive ImmuneCODE repertoires, removing public or cross-reactive TCRs. Based on the MIRA antigens, annotated TCRs were further analysed at the level of specific ORF or position within ORF. Breadth was defined as the number of annotated unique rearrangements divided by the total number of unique productive rearrangements, and depth was defined as the summed frequency of the annotated unique rearrangements. TCR breadth was compared between groups using two-sided Wilcoxon rank-sum tests. Held by TCRdb, this immuneACCESS table contains in-frame sequences only and omits some clones. Under half of the omission traces to an unresolved V gene where checked; the cause of the rest is unknown. Clone size and V and J calls were adopted from that table, with D and trimming inferred from the DNA. The sample table lists some 180,000 clones, around 88% of them with a count of one. The biggest ten clones account for roughly 6% of the sample.

The sample originates from a study of Ad26.COV2.S vaccination and SARS-CoV-2 variants (dated by TCRdb to the early 2020s). The study in broad terms: TCRbeta repertoire sequencing was used to assess the specificity and breadth of SARS-CoV-2-reactive T cell receptors after Ad26.COV2.S vaccination. A total of around 32 samples were included in the TCR-sequenced set, comprising around 20 Ad26.COV2.S vaccine recipients, 5 placebo recipients and 8 SARS-CoV-2 convalescent individuals.

The investigation overall reported the following: Vaccine and placebo recipients had comparable non-spike TCR breadth, which fits with the vaccine containing only spike. Compared with placebo recipients, Ad26.COV2.S recipients showed higher spike-specific TCR breadth (P = 0.0014). The authors noted that the TCR breadth and depth analyses may have underestimated total T cell responses. After vaccination, spike-specific CD8+ and CD4+ T cell responses were reported to show substantial breadth.

The specimen was peripheral blood, collected after recovery from COVID-19. The sequence derives from a human donor who had recovered from COVID-19.

CDR3 region: CASSFSRGEQYF. The DNA sequence is TGTGCCAGTAGCTTCTCCCGGGGCGAGCAGTACTTC. The chain is encoded by TRBV19 joined to TRBJ2-7; a tentative D match to TRBD2 spans 5 bases. CDR1 LNHDA and CDR2 SQIVND are derived from the germline V gene (reference sequence). V is cut by 6 bases and J by 6 bases, and the space between the germline ends is 12 bases. The CDR3 starts with the cysteine, ends with the phenylalanine, and has 12 residues. The kept DNA is CDR3 alone, 36 bases in frame from the first base.